This T cell receptor beta chain was sequenced for a study of blood T cell repertoires in COVID-19. Study-level background: The United States, Italy and Spain provided the acute and convalescent COVID-19 samples. From T cells, B-cell-depleted T cells, or PBMCs came the material, which was cDNA or gDNA.

The ends were cut back, 4 bases at V and 5 bases at J, with 15 bases in the middle. Germline-derived CDR1 and CDR2 are SGHNT and YYREEE (reference sequence). The CDR3 spans 14 residues. In the original analysis: Estimation of nucleated cell counts relied on the amplification of reference gene primers. Produced via immunoSEQ multiplex PCR; TCRdb's table is partial and in-frame only. D and trimming come from the DNA, and the V and J calls and clone size come from that table. This table holds a few hundred thousand clones, around 80% found once. The material sequenced was peripheral blood. The chain combines TRBV5-4 with TRBJ1-1; D possibly corresponds to TRBD1 (5 bases). This sequence was found in a man aged 50-60 years with active or convalescent COVID-19. CDR3 protein: CASSNRRVRTEAFF. The CDR3 DNA reads TGTGCCAGCAGCAATCGCAGGGTGAGGACTGAAGCTTTCTTT.